Shown below are 19 T cell receptor beta chains from a single sample sequenced in a study of blood T cell repertoires in COVID-19. Repertoires were generated with immunoSEQ multiplex PCR, while TCRdb's copy carries only in-frame clones and drops some. The table has around 88,000 clones, around three quarters seen once; the top ten hold approximately 8.9%. Sequences were obtained from peripheral blood. The receptors come from a middle-aged man who had recovered from COVID-19.

V usage is TRBV5-5 and J usage is TRBJ2-1, with D possibly matching TRBD2 (5 bases). Germline V gene data show CDR1 as SGHKS and CDR2 as YYEKEE (reference sequence). Trimming cost V 4 bases and J 6 bases, with 17 bases left between them. This CDR3 has 15 residues. CDR3 in DNA: TGTGCCAGCAGCAAACGCGGGCCAGAGCCCAATGAGCAGTTCTTC. The encoded protein is CASSKRGPEPNEQFF.

J is TRBJ1-4 and V is TRBV25-1; D might be TRBD1 (5 bases). There are 13 residues in the CDR3. Per the germline V gene, CDR1 is MGHDK and CDR2 is SYGVNS. Trimming took 4 bases from V and 7 from J, leaving 10 bases between them. The CDR3 coding sequence is TGTGCCAGCAGTGTGGCAGGGCTTGAAAAACTGTTTTTT. Encoded protein: CASSVAGLEKLFF. Based on the CDR3 plus reference TRBV25-1 and TRBJ1-4, the full variable domain is EADIYQTPRYLVIGTGKKITLECSQTMGHDKMYWYQQDPGMELHLIHYSYGVNSTEKGDLSSESTVSRIRTEHFPLTLESARPSHTSQYLCASSVAGLEKLFFGSGTQLSVL.

The genes are TRBV6-5 and TRBJ2-7; 12 nucleotides line up with TRBD1. This CDR3 spans 15 amino acids. The trim removed 6 bases at V and 6 bases at J, leaving 9 bases unmatched. From germline, CDR1 is MNHEY and CDR2 SVGAGI. The CDR3 DNA follows: TGTGCCAGCAGAGGCCCGGGACAGGGGGCGGGCGAGCAGTACTTC. Translated, it gives CASRGPGQGAGEQYF.

The chain joins TRBV24-1 to TRBJ2-1; 8 bases line up with TRBD1. The CDR3 is made up of 13 amino acids. V gave up 2 bases and J gave up 7 bases; unmatched junction bases: 0. The germline gives CDR1 KGHDR, CDR2 SFDVKD. CDR3 sequence reads: CATSDWTGNEQFF. CDR3 nucleotides: TGTGCCACCAGTGATTGGACAGGGAATGAGCAGTTCTTC.

The rearrangement links TRBV7-2 to TRBJ2-1, with 10 positions matching TRBD2. V lost 5 bases to trimming and J lost 3 bases; unmatched junction nucleotides: 4. Per the germline V gene, CDR1 is SGHTA and CDR2 is FQGNSA. The CDR3 is made up of 15 amino acids. In nucleotides, the CDR3 is TGTGCCAGCAGCCCCAGCGGGAGGGGCTACAATGAGCAGTTCTTC. It codes for CASSPSGRGYNEQFF.

The gene calls are TRBV4-3 and TRBJ1-4; 9 nucleotides align to TRBD1. J gave up 8 bases and V 3 bases, and 4 bases lay outside the gene matches. The germline V gene has CDR1 LGHNA and CDR2 YSLEER. The CDR3 consists of 14 residues. The CDR3 DNA is TGCGCCAGCAGCCAGAGGACAGGGGACGAAAAACTGTTTTTT. This sequence encodes CASSQRTGDEKLFF.

The chain couples TRBV14 to TRBJ1-2, with unresolved D. The length of the CDR3 is 16 residues. V was trimmed by 4 bases and J by 3 bases, leaving 18 bases between them. Germline V gives CDR1 SGHDN, CDR2 FVKESK. The CDR3 DNA reads as TGTGCCAGCAGCCCCTTTTACAGCCAGGTTTACTATGGCTACACCTTC. It specifies CASSPFYSQVYYGYTF.

The V and J genes are TRBV6-2 or TRBV6-3 and TRBJ1-5; a possible D gene is TRBD1 (5 bases). Germline V gene lookup returns CDR1 MNHEY and CDR2 SVGEGT. The V and J ends lost 6 bases and 0 bases respectively, with 18 bases between them. This CDR3 spans 17 amino acids. CDR3 bases: TGTGCCAGCAGCACAAGTCGACAGTTTCATAGCAATCAGCCCCAGCATTTT. Residues: CASSTSRQFHSNQPQHF.

J is TRBJ2-3 and V is TRBV5-1; TRBD1 might be the D (5 bases). V lost 2 bases, J lost 4 bases, and 11 bases lay in between. The germline gives CDR1 SGHRS, CDR2 YFSETQ. The CDR3 contains 14 residues. This CDR3 reads CASSFRGAADTQYF. In nucleotides, the CDR3 is TGCGCCAGCAGCTTCCGTGGGGCGGCAGATACGCAGTATTTT. The entire variable domain, with the rest obtained from reference TRBV5-1 and TRBJ2-3, is as follows: KAGVTQTPRYLIKTRGQQVTLSCSPISGHRSVSWYQQTPGQGLQFLFEYFSETQRNKGNFPGRFSGRQFSNSRSEMNVSTLELGDSALYLCASSFRGAADTQYFGPGTRLTVL.

The genes are TRBV10-3 and TRBJ2-2; D is uncertain. The CDR3 totals 16 residues. Germline CDR1 reads ENHRY; CDR2 reads SYGVKD. The V end was cut by 3 bases, the J end by 6 bases, with 17 bases between. The CDR3 region is CAISDPSRQTAGELFF. DNA for the CDR3: TGTGCCATCAGTGATCCATCAAGACAAACCGCCGGGGAGCTGTTTTTT.

V usage is TRBV5-1 and J usage is TRBJ2-5, with 8 bases identical to TRBD1. The CDR3 covers 14 residues. Germline values: CDR1 SGHRS, CDR2 YFSETQ. The J segment lost 3 bases and the V segment lost 1 base, leaving 2 bases of the junction unmatched. DNA for the CDR3: TGCGCCAGCAGCTTGCAGGGGGCTAAAGAGACCCAGTACTTC. It translates to CASSLQGAKETQYF.

This clone appeared a few times. The V and J genes are TRBV4-1 and TRBJ1-5, with D perhaps matching TRBD1 (6 bases). The V end lost 2 bases, the J end lost 15 bases, and 32 bases lay between the germline ends. CDR1 and CDR2 (germline): MGHRA, YSYEKL. CDR3 size: 18 residues. CDR3 sequence: CASSQRPPAPGQSVSWHF. For the CDR3, the DNA is TGCGCCAGCAGCCAACGACCCCCGGCACCGGGACAAAGTGTAAGCTGGCATTTT.

The table lists this clone with a count of one. V usage is TRBV18 and J usage is TRBJ2-7, with a weak D call TRBD2 (5 bases). CDR1 KGHSH and CDR2 LQKENI come from the germline V gene. This CDR3 comprises 14 residues. V was pared by 6 bases and J by 2 bases, with 14 bases between. The CDR3 here is CASSPSTGTYEQYF. The CDR3, as DNA: TGTGCCAGCTCCCCTTCCACGGGGACCTACGAGCAGTACTTC.

The rearrangement links TRBV6-5 to TRBJ1-6; 8 bases match TRBD1. The V gene end was trimmed by 7 bases and the J gene end by 9 bases; junction bases not matched to a gene: 5. CDR3 length: 13 residues. Germline V lookup: CDR1 MNHEY, CDR2 SVGAGI. The CDR3 loop reads CASNPGGGSPLHF. CDR3 sequence (DNA): TGTGCCAGCAACCCAGGGGGCGGTTCACCCCTCCACTTT.

This rearrangement joins TRBV7-2 to TRBJ2-7; 10 bases are a match to TRBD2. Germline V CDR1 and CDR2: SGHTA, FQGNSA. Losses at the gene ends were 6 bases for V and 1 base for J; bases not matched to a gene: 6. The CDR3 totals 15 residues. As DNA, the CDR3 is TGTGCCAGCAGTATCGGACTAGCGGTTTCCTACGAGCAGTACTTC. Its translation is CASSIGLAVSYEQYF.

This chain links TRBV5-1 with TRBJ2-5, with TRBD1 identical over 8 bases. Germline loops: CDR1 SGHRS, CDR2 YFSETQ. The CDR3 contains 15 residues. Losses at the gene ends were 2 bases for V and 3 bases for J; bases not matched to a gene: 6. CDR3 region: CASSFQGASEETQYF. The CDR3 DNA reads as TGCGCCAGCAGCTTCCAGGGGGCTTCGGAAGAGACCCAGTACTTC.

A few counts support this clone. The rearrangement uses TRBV27 and TRBJ2-3; 9 bases agree with TRBD2. The CDR3 length is 14 residues. Germline CDR1 reads MNHEY; CDR2 reads SMNVEV (reference sequence). Trimming took 0 bases from V and 5 from J; bases not matched to a gene: 0. In nucleotides, the CDR3 is TGTGCCAGCAGTTTATCACTAGCGGGAGATACGCAGTATTTT. It is translated as CASSLSLAGDTQYF.

V is TRBV14 and J is TRBJ1-1, with 7 bases aligning to TRBD1. CDR1 is SGHDN, CDR2 FVKESK, per germline. The CDR3 is 16 residues long. J was trimmed by 7 bases and V by 1 base; bases with no gene match: 12. The CDR3 protein is CASSQVNYGRGYEAFF. Written as DNA, the CDR3 is TGTGCCAGCAGCCAAGTTAACTATGGCAGGGGGTATGAAGCTTTCTTT.

The genes are TRBV6-6 and TRBJ1-1, with a tentative D call TRBD1 (5 bases). This CDR3 is built from 16 residues. The V and J ends lost 5 bases and 4 bases respectively, with 20 bases between them. Germline V gene data show CDR1 as MNHNY and CDR2 as SVGAGI (reference sequence). CDR3 sequence reads: CASSPGLNLRGTEAFF. The CDR3 coding sequence is TGTGCCAGCAGTCCGGGACTTAACCTCCGCGGCACTGAAGCTTTCTTT.